These T cell receptor beta chains were read from a single sample in a study of vaccination and CD4 T cells after COVID-19. Their target antigens are unknown. From the PCR reads, TCRdb called clonotypes with MiXCR, one entry per CDR3 protein. The repertoire includes thousands of distinct CDR3 sequences, approximately 60% of them detected once, and over 25% sits in the top ten. Material for sequencing was CD4+ T cells from blood, cultured in vitro. The receptors stem from a human donor in good health. Each CDR3 is given with its conserved first and last residue. Each record gives: V gene, D gene, J gene, clone size, CDR3 protein, CDR3 DNA. D genes are given only for firm matches. For some rows the clone size is stated as once, few or many, or as a class when expanded; others skip it.

>TRBV24-1|TRBD1|TRBJ1-1|.
CATSRLDRGPEAFF
TGTGCCACCAGCCGATTAGACAGGGGGCCTGAAGCTTTCTTT
>TRBV7-2|TRBD2|TRBJ2-7|few
CASSFQTSGSDEQYF
TGTGCCAGCAGCTTTCAAACTAGCGGGAGCGACGAGCAGTACTTC
>TRBV24-1|.|TRBJ2-4|.
CATSDPGRPNIQYF
TGTGCCACCAGTGATCCCGGACGCCCCAACATTCAGTACTTC
>TRBV19|.|TRBJ1-1|.
CASSMRGNTNTEAFF
TGTGCCAGTAGTATGAGGGGCAATACGAACACTGAAGCTTTCTTT
>TRBV2|TRBD1|TRBJ2-2|.
CASSQGQALAGELFF
TGTGCCAGCAGCCAGGGACAGGCGCTGGCCGGGGAGCTGTTTTTT
>TRBV6-5|.|TRBJ1-1|.
CASSYSRGKGRAFF
TGTGCCAGCAGTTACTCTCGTGGGAAAGGGCGAGCTTTCTTT
>TRBV6-5|TRBD1|TRBJ1-1|few
CASSSDRGKEAFF
TGTGCCAGCAGTTCGGACAGGGGAAAGGAAGCTTTCTTT
>TRBV6-5|.|TRBJ1-5|once
CASSYPRDTGNQPQHF
TGTGCCAGCAGTTACCCTCGGGACACCGGCAATCAGCCCCAGCATTTT
>TRBV7-9|TRBD1|TRBJ1-1|.
CASSQVGGGEIEAFF
TGTGCCAGCAGCCAAGTGGGAGGGGGCGAAATTGAAGCTTTCTTT
>TRBV12-3/TRBV12-4|TRBD1|TRBJ1-1|.
CASNLSGTGGSEAFF
TGTGCCAGCAACCTATCCGGGACAGGGGGTTCTGAAGCTTTCTTT
>TRBV20-1|.|TRBJ2-7|.
CSASPGSGHEQYF
TGCAGTGCTAGCCCCGGGAGTGGCCACGAGCAGTACTTC
>TRBV10-2|TRBD2|TRBJ2-1|.
CASRPPAGAPPFF
TGCGCCAGCAGGCCCCCAGCGGGAGCCCCCCCGTTCTTC
>TRBV7-9|.|TRBJ2-1|large
CASSRDPFGEQFF
TGTGCCAGCAGCCGCGATCCTTTTGGTGAGCAGTTCTTC
>TRBV6-4|TRBD1|TRBJ1-1|.
CASSSIPGQTEGNFSREAFF
TGTGCCAGCAGTTCTATACCGGGACAGACGGAGGGGAACTTCTCTCGTGAAGCTTTCTTT
>TRBV30|.|TRBJ2-2|.
CAWSDQALTAGELFF
TGTGCCTGGAGCGACCAGGCTTTGACGGCCGGGGAGCTGTTTTTT
>TRBV2|TRBD2|TRBJ2-7|.
CASTGLGEQYF
TGTGCCAGCACTGGACTAGGCGAGCAGTACTTC
>TRBV7-2|.|TRBJ2-1|.
CASSLALWGSSYNEQFF
TGTGCCAGCAGCTTAGCGCTCTGGGGTAGCTCCTACAATGAGCAGTTCTTC